Reported below is one T cell receptor beta chain. Germline loops: CDR1 SQVTM, CDR2 ANQGSEA. This CDR3 region has 14 residues. Trimming removed 6 bases from V and 10 bases from J; junction bases left unmatched: 13. These data come from a study of glioma-infiltrating T cells after dendritic cell vaccination. For the study at large: Dendritic cell vaccination trial patients had either newly diagnosed or recurrent glioblastoma.

The time point: after dendritic cell vaccination, including at tumor progression/relapse. Libraries were prepared by immunoSEQ multiplex PCR; TCRdb keeps only in-frame clonotypes and omits some of them. The sample lists approximately 24,000 clones, 85% to 90% occurring once. The receptor was isolated from a human donor with glioblastoma. The chain links TRBV29-1 to TRBJ2-1; 9 nucleotides agree with TRBD2. The sequences come from blood, collected after dendritic cell vaccination. The CDR3 bases are TGCAGCGTGACAACGGGACTAGCTCCCCAGGAGCAGTTCTTC. Translating it yields CSVTTGLAPQEQFF.